The 2 T cell receptor beta chains given below trace back to one sample, sequenced in a study of blood T cell repertoires in COVID-19. Here immunoSEQ multiplex PCR was the method, and the copy in TCRdb shows in-frame clones only, minus some. The sample lists about 170,000 clones; 88% were seen once. Sequencing was carried out using peripheral blood. These receptors all stem from a man aged 45-60 years who had recovered from COVID-19.

The V and J genes are TRBV30 and TRBJ2-7, with TRBD2 matching 7 bases. The CDR3 runs to 12 residues. CDR1 is GTSNPN and CDR2 is SVGIG in the germline V gene (reference sequence). V was clipped by 7 bases and J by 0 bases; unmatched bases: 3. The DNA for the CDR3 is TGTGCCTTACGGGGGGACTCCTACGAGCAGTACTTC. Amino acid sequence: CALRGDSYEQYF.

This sequence joins TRBV6-6 and TRBJ1-5, with a tentative D call TRBD1 (6 bases). In germline, CDR1 is MNHNY, CDR2 SVGAGI (reference sequence). Trimming stripped 6 bases from V and 6 bases from J, with 15 bases between. CDR3 length equals 14 residues. The CDR3 spells CASSPGGAGQPQHF. CDR3 bases: TGTGCCAGCAGCCCCGGGGGGGCAGGTCAGCCCCAGCATTTT.